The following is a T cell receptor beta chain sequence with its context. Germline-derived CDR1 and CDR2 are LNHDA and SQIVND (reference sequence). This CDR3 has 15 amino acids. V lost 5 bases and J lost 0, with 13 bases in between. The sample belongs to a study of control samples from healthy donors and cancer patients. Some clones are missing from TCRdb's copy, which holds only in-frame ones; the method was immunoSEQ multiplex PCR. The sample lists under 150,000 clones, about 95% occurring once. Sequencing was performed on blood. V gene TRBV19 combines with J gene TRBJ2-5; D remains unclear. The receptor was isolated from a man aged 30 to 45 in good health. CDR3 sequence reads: CASSPWTAYQETQYF. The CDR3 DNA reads TGTGCCAGTAGTCCCTGGACGGCGTACCAAGAGACCCAGTACTTC.